This is a list of T cell receptor beta chains from one sample in a study of blood T cell repertoires in COVID-19. Produced via immunoSEQ multiplex PCR; TCRdb's table is partial and in-frame only. The sample holds hundreds of thousands of clones, more than 75% seen once. Sequenced: peripheral blood. The origin of the receptors is a woman aged 45-60 years with COVID-19, enrolled during active disease. Both conserved end residues are part of each CDR3. The D gene is left open where the match is weak. Clone size is given for some rows only: seen once, a few or many times, or a class if the clone is expanded.

CDR3 length,J gene,clone size,V gene,D gene,CDR3 protein,CDR3 DNA
14,TRBJ1-5,-,TRBV7-2,-,CASRRGTGNQPQHF,TGTGCCAGCAGGAGAGGTACGGGCAATCAGCCCCAGCATTTT
16,TRBJ2-1,-,TRBV5-8,TRBD2,CASAARSGISYNEQFF,TGTGCCAGCGCCGCCCGGAGCGGGATCTCCTACAATGAGCAGTTCTTC
11,TRBJ1-6,-,TRBV28,-,CASSFSSPLHF,TGTGCCAGCAGTTTCTCTTCACCCCTCCACTTT
13,TRBJ1-4,-,TRBV6-5,-,CASLRLGGEKLFF,TGTGCCAGCTTAAGGCTGGGAGGTGAAAAACTGTTTTTT
14,TRBJ2-5,-,TRBV5-1,-,CASSLEGYQETQYF,TGCGCCAGCAGCTTGGAGGGGTACCAAGAGACCCAGTACTTC
13,TRBJ2-7,-,TRBV2,-,CASSEGGFGEQYF,TGTGCCAGCAGTGAGGGAGGTTTTGGCGAGCAGTACTTC
14,TRBJ2-2,-,TRBV6-1,-,CASSEQGRTGELFF,TGTGCCAGCAGTGAACAGGGGCGCACCGGGGAGCTGTTTTTT
15,TRBJ1-2,-,TRBV16,-,CASSQSSNRARGYTF,TGTGCCAGCAGCCAATCTTCGAACAGGGCAAGAGGCTACACCTTC
12,TRBJ1-2,-,TRBV19,-,CASSVALYGYTF,TGTGCCAGTAGTGTCGCACTCTATGGCTACACCTTC
14,TRBJ2-7,-,TRBV7-2,-,CASKGGPSSYEQYF,TGTGCCAGCAAAGGAGGGCCGAGCTCCTACGAGCAGTACTTC
17,TRBJ2-1,-,TRBV19,TRBD2,CASSRRGTSGSRDEQFF,TGTGCCAGTAGCAGAAGAGGGACTAGCGGGAGTAGGGATGAGCAGTTCTTC
14,TRBJ2-5,few,TRBV6-5,TRBD2,CASSPSGGLETQYF,TGTGCCAGCAGTCCAAGCGGGGGGCTAGAGACCCAGTACTTC
11,TRBJ1-1,once,TRBV20-1,-,CSARSDSEAFF,TGCAGTGCTAGATCAGACAGTGAAGCTTTCTTT
13,TRBJ2-3,-,TRBV19,-,CASKRQNTDTQYF,TGTGCCAGCAAAAGACAGAACACAGATACGCAGTATTTT
16,TRBJ2-2,-,TRBV27,-,CASSRVGTPNTGELFF,TGTGCCAGCAGTCGAGTCGGGACTCCCAACACCGGGGAGCTGTTTTTT
14,TRBJ1-4,-,TRBV27,-,CASSFLGGSEKLFF,TGTGCCAGCAGTTTTTTAGGGGGTAGTGAAAAACTGTTTTTT
13,TRBJ2-3,-,TRBV24-1,-,CATSSGGTDTQYF,TGTGCCACCAGTTCCGGGGGCACAGATACGCAGTATTTT
14,TRBJ2-7,-,TRBV19,TRBD2,CASSTAGGRNEQYF,TGTGCCAGTAGTACGGCGGGAGGGCGAAACGAGCAGTACTTC
13,TRBJ2-7,-,TRBV6-5,-,CASRLAEYLEQYF,TGTGCCAGCAGGTTGGCAGAATACCTCGAGCAGTACTTC
16,TRBJ2-5,-,TRBV6-2/TRBV6-3,TRBD2,CASSYSASGRGETQYF,TGTGCCAGCAGTTACTCAGCTAGCGGGAGAGGAGAGACCCAGTACTTC
15,TRBJ2-1,once,TRBV2,TRBD2,CASRELAGGNNEQFF,TGTGCCAGCAGGGAACTAGCGGGAGGAAACAATGAGCAGTTCTTC
15,TRBJ1-4,-,TRBV7-9,-,CASTAGGGAGEKLFF,TGTGCCAGCACCGCCGGGGGGGGAGCTGGTGAAAAACTGTTTTTT
13,TRBJ1-2,-,TRBV7-3,-,CASSSPGGGGYTF,TGTGCCAGCAGCTCCCCTGGGGGCGGGGGCTACACCTTC
14,TRBJ2-7,-,TRBV30,TRBD2,CAWINLAGAYEQYF,TGTGCCTGGATAAATTTAGCGGGTGCCTACGAGCAGTACTTC
14,TRBJ2-7,-,TRBV2,-,CASSWKRNSYEQYF,TGTGCCAGCAGTTGGAAGCGGAACTCCTACGAGCAGTACTTC
16,TRBJ2-1,-,TRBV10-3,TRBD1,CAISDFVTGAYNEQFF,TGTGCCATCAGTGACTTCGTGACAGGGGCCTACAATGAGCAGTTCTTC
15,TRBJ2-1,-,TRBV19,-,CASSIWRGPGNEQFF,TGTGCCAGTAGTATTTGGAGGGGGCCAGGGAATGAGCAGTTCTTC
12,TRBJ1-2,-,TRBV15,TRBD1,CATSKLQGAHTF,TGTGCCACCAGCAAGCTCCAGGGGGCGCACACCTTC
14,TRBJ1-1,-,TRBV29-1,-,CSVLGGAAHTEAFF,TGCAGCGTTCTCGGAGGGGCAGCGCACACTGAAGCTTTCTTT
15,TRBJ2-1,-,TRBV19,-,CASTSGTTGVNEQFF,TGTGCCAGTACCTCCGGGACAACTGGGGTCAATGAGCAGTTCTTC
13,TRBJ1-5,-,TRBV7-9,-,CASSLGLDQPQHF,TGTGCCAGCAGCTTAGGTCTAGACCAGCCCCAGCATTTT
15,TRBJ2-5,-,TRBV7-2,-,CASSRGALYQETQYF,TGTGCCAGCAGCCGCGGAGCGTTATACCAAGAGACCCAGTACTTC